A selection of T cell receptor beta chains follows, all from one sample in a study of radiation and T cells in renal cell carcinoma. Assay used: immunoSEQ multiplex PCR; TCRdb lists only in-frame clones, some missing. The sample holds approximately 79,000 clones, 82% seen once. Sequencing was performed on blood, taken from a patient whose treatment included radiotherapy and nephrectomy. The receptor set was obtained from a man in his 60s with renal cell carcinoma. Both conserved end residues are part of each CDR3. The D gene is left open where the match is weak. Clone size is not always given. Where it is, it says once, few, many or a class for expanded clones.

D gene: TRBD2; clone size: NA; J gene: TRBJ2-1; V gene: TRBV4-3; CDR3 DNA: TGCGCCAGCAGCCAAGATTCGGGAGCGGGGGGTTACAATGAGCAGTTCTTC; CDR3 protein: CASSQDSGAGGYNEQFF
D gene: NA; clone size: NA; J gene: TRBJ1-1; V gene: TRBV7-1; CDR3 DNA: TGTGCCAGCAGCGCTCGTAACACTGAAGCTTTCTTT; CDR3 protein: CASSARNTEAFF
D gene: NA; clone size: NA; J gene: TRBJ2-7; V gene: TRBV28; CDR3 DNA: TGTGCCAGCAGTCCGGGGTCCTACGAGCAGTACTTC; CDR3 protein: CASSPGSYEQYF
D gene: NA; clone size: NA; J gene: TRBJ2-2; V gene: TRBV5-1; CDR3 DNA: TGCGCCAGCAGCTTGAGGACTGGCTTGGGGGAGCTGTTTTTT; CDR3 protein: CASSLRTGLGELFF
D gene: NA; clone size: NA; J gene: TRBJ2-6; V gene: TRBV4-1; CDR3 DNA: TGCGCCAGCACCAAAGACCCAGGGCCTGGGGCCAACGTCCTGACTTTC; CDR3 protein: CASTKDPGPGANVLTF
D gene: NA; clone size: NA; J gene: TRBJ2-7; V gene: TRBV6-5; CDR3 DNA: TGTGCCAGCAGTTACTCAGGGGGCGAGCAGTACTTC; CDR3 protein: CASSYSGGEQYF
D gene: NA; clone size: NA; J gene: TRBJ2-7; V gene: TRBV19; CDR3 DNA: TGTGCCAGTAGTATAGGGTCTGGCTCCTACGAGCAGTACTTC; CDR3 protein: CASSIGSGSYEQYF
D gene: NA; clone size: medium-sized; J gene: TRBJ2-2; V gene: TRBV9; CDR3 DNA: TGTGCCAGCAGCGTAGGGCAGGGGACCGGGGAGCTGTTTTTT; CDR3 protein: CASSVGQGTGELFF
D gene: NA; clone size: NA; J gene: TRBJ1-2; V gene: TRBV9; CDR3 DNA: TGTGCCAGCAGCGTACCTAGAAGGGGCTACACCTTC; CDR3 protein: CASSVPRRGYTF
D gene: TRBD2; clone size: NA; J gene: TRBJ2-1; V gene: TRBV7-6; CDR3 DNA: TGTGCCAGCAGCTCGGGGGGGACAGAGCAGTTCTTC; CDR3 protein: CASSSGGTEQFF
D gene: NA; clone size: NA; J gene: TRBJ2-5; V gene: TRBV7-7; CDR3 DNA: TGTGCCAGCAGCTTAATCACTCAAGAGACCCAGTACTTC; CDR3 protein: CASSLITQETQYF
D gene: TRBD1; clone size: few; J gene: TRBJ1-1; V gene: TRBV30; CDR3 DNA: TGTGCCTTACTCGTAGGACAGGGGTTAAAGGCTGAAGCTTTCTTT; CDR3 protein: CALLVGQGLKAEAFF
D gene: NA; clone size: NA; J gene: TRBJ2-1; V gene: TRBV27; CDR3 DNA: TGTGCCAGCAGGGAAGGGCAGCCCTACAATGAGCAGTTCTTC; CDR3 protein: CASREGQPYNEQFF
D gene: NA; clone size: NA; J gene: TRBJ2-7; V gene: TRBV29-1; CDR3 DNA: TGCAGCGTTGAAGATAGTGGAGGGGGCGCATCCTACGAGCAGTACTTC; CDR3 protein: CSVEDSGGGASYEQYF
D gene: NA; clone size: once; J gene: TRBJ2-7; V gene: TRBV7-8; CDR3 DNA: TGTGCCAGCAGCTGGGGGCGCTACGAGCAGTACTTC; CDR3 protein: CASSWGRYEQYF
D gene: NA; clone size: NA; J gene: TRBJ1-1; V gene: TRBV27; CDR3 DNA: TGTGCCAGCAGTTTATCGAGGGTAGGGAACACTGAAGCTTTCTTT; CDR3 protein: CASSLSRVGNTEAFF
D gene: TRBD1; clone size: NA; J gene: TRBJ1-4; V gene: TRBV5-1; CDR3 DNA: TGCGCCAGCAGCGGTGGACAGGGGAGCAATGAAAAACTGTTTTTT; CDR3 protein: CASSGGQGSNEKLFF
D gene: NA; clone size: NA; J gene: TRBJ2-1; V gene: TRBV7-7; CDR3 DNA: TGTGCCAGCAGCTTAGCTCCAGGGCCTAATGAGCAGTTCTTC; CDR3 protein: CASSLAPGPNEQFF
D gene: NA; clone size: NA; J gene: TRBJ2-2; V gene: TRBV10-2; CDR3 DNA: TGCGCCAGCAGTGTGAGGCGCCCGAACACCGGGGAGCTGTTTTTT; CDR3 protein: CASSVRRPNTGELFF
D gene: TRBD2; clone size: NA; J gene: TRBJ2-1; V gene: TRBV7-3; CDR3 DNA: TGTGCCAGCAGCTTAGCGGGAGGGAGGTACAATGAGCAGTTCTTC; CDR3 protein: CASSLAGGRYNEQFF
D gene: NA; clone size: NA; J gene: TRBJ1-5; V gene: TRBV19; CDR3 DNA: TGTGCCAGTAGTATGAGGGGTAACTACCAGCCCCAGCATTTT; CDR3 protein: CASSMRGNYQPQHF
D gene: NA; clone size: NA; J gene: TRBJ1-5; V gene: TRBV19; CDR3 DNA: TGTGCCAGTAGTAGTTGGAGGGTGAGCAATCAGCCCCAGCATTTT; CDR3 protein: CASSSWRVSNQPQHF
D gene: TRBD1; clone size: NA; J gene: TRBJ2-7; V gene: TRBV27; CDR3 DNA: TGTGCCAGCAGACCTACGGGACAGAGCTCCTACGAGCAGTACTTC; CDR3 protein: CASRPTGQSSYEQYF
D gene: NA; clone size: NA; J gene: TRBJ2-2; V gene: TRBV5-1; CDR3 DNA: TGCGCCAGCAGCGGGAAGGAAGCCGGGGAGCTGTTTTTT; CDR3 protein: CASSGKEAGELFF
D gene: NA; clone size: NA; J gene: TRBJ2-7; V gene: TRBV29-1; CDR3 DNA: TGCAGCGTTGCGGTGAGCTCCTACGAGCAGTACTTC; CDR3 protein: CSVAVSSYEQYF
D gene: TRBD1; clone size: NA; J gene: TRBJ2-3; V gene: TRBV5-1; CDR3 DNA: TGCGCCAGCAGCATTTCAGACAGGGCCGTCACAGATACGCAGTATTTT; CDR3 protein: CASSISDRAVTDTQYF
D gene: NA; clone size: NA; J gene: TRBJ2-1; V gene: TRBV2; CDR3 DNA: TGTGCCAGCAGTGCGGGTTGGGTTGGTGAGCAGTTCTTC; CDR3 protein: CASSAGWVGEQFF
D gene: NA; clone size: NA; J gene: TRBJ1-6; V gene: TRBV14; CDR3 DNA: TGTGCCAGCAGCCAAGATCTGGGGGGTATCAATTCACCCCTCCACTTT; CDR3 protein: CASSQDLGGINSPLHF
D gene: TRBD1; clone size: NA; J gene: TRBJ2-1; V gene: TRBV2; CDR3 DNA: TGTGCCAGCAGTGCCGGGACAGGGGGCTACAATGAGCAGTTCTTC; CDR3 protein: CASSAGTGGYNEQFF
D gene: NA; clone size: NA; J gene: TRBJ2-7; V gene: TRBV28; CDR3 DNA: TGTGCCAGCAGACCACCTGAGGGTACCTACGAGCAGTACTTC; CDR3 protein: CASRPPEGTYEQYF
D gene: TRBD2; clone size: NA; J gene: TRBJ2-7; V gene: TRBV11-2; CDR3 DNA: TGTGCCAGCAGCAGGAGGTTACGGGAGGCCTACGAGCAGTACTTC; CDR3 protein: CASSRRLREAYEQYF
D gene: NA; clone size: NA; J gene: TRBJ1-1; V gene: TRBV5-1; CDR3 DNA: TGCGCCAGCAGCTTTTATGACAGGACCAACACTGAAGCTTTCTTT; CDR3 protein: CASSFYDRTNTEAFF
D gene: TRBD2; clone size: NA; J gene: TRBJ2-3; V gene: TRBV28; CDR3 DNA: TGTGCCAGCAGTTCCTCTAGCGGGAGTCGGGGAAGGGATACGCAGTATTTT; CDR3 protein: CASSSSSGSRGRDTQYF
D gene: NA; clone size: NA; J gene: TRBJ1-3; V gene: TRBV9; CDR3 DNA: TGTGCCAGCAGCGTCAGGGTGAGCGACACCATATATTTT; CDR3 protein: CASSVRVSDTIYF
D gene: TRBD1; clone size: NA; J gene: TRBJ2-4; V gene: TRBV28; CDR3 DNA: TGTGCCAGCAGTTTGGACAGGGGCGTTCAGTACTTC; CDR3 protein: CASSLDRGVQYF
D gene: NA; clone size: NA; J gene: TRBJ2-7; V gene: TRBV27; CDR3 DNA: TGTGCCAGCAGTTTAGTAGGGGGGAAGTCCTACGAGCAGTACTTC; CDR3 protein: CASSLVGGKSYEQYF
D gene: TRBD2; clone size: NA; J gene: TRBJ2-1; V gene: TRBV4-2; CDR3 DNA: TGTGCCAGCAGCCAAATTCGTCTAGCGGTCACTCCGGGTGAGCAGTTCTTC; CDR3 protein: CASSQIRLAVTPGEQFF
D gene: NA; clone size: NA; J gene: TRBJ2-7; V gene: TRBV5-6; CDR3 DNA: TGTGCCAGCAGCTTAGGCACCACCTACGAGCAGTACTTC; CDR3 protein: CASSLGTTYEQYF
D gene: NA; clone size: few; J gene: TRBJ1-4; V gene: TRBV15; CDR3 DNA: TGTGCCACCAGCAGAGGGACGGGCCGGGGGCATGAAAAACTGTTTTTT; CDR3 protein: CATSRGTGRGHEKLFF
D gene: NA; clone size: NA; J gene: TRBJ2-5; V gene: TRBV7-9; CDR3 DNA: TGTGCCAGCAGCTTGGTTGGAGAGACCCAGTACTTC; CDR3 protein: CASSLVGETQYF
D gene: TRBD1; clone size: NA; J gene: TRBJ2-7; V gene: TRBV7-3; CDR3 DNA: TGTGCCAGCAGACCCCCCGGGACAGGGGCGGGGGAGCAGTACTTC; CDR3 protein: CASRPPGTGAGEQYF
D gene: TRBD2; clone size: NA; J gene: TRBJ2-5; V gene: TRBV6-1; CDR3 DNA: TGTGCCAGCAGTGATGGGCGGGAGCAGTACTTC; CDR3 protein: CASSDGREQYF
D gene: NA; clone size: NA; J gene: TRBJ1-1; V gene: TRBV2; CDR3 DNA: TGTGCCAGCAGGAGGCTCTCAGGGGAGGTGGAAGCTTTCTTT; CDR3 protein: CASRRLSGEVEAFF
D gene: NA; clone size: NA; J gene: TRBJ2-1; V gene: TRBV4-2; CDR3 DNA: TGTGCCAGCAGCCAAGACTACCACAATGAGCAGTTCTTC; CDR3 protein: CASSQDYHNEQFF
D gene: NA; clone size: NA; J gene: TRBJ2-1; V gene: TRBV28; CDR3 DNA: TGTGCCAGCCAGAAATATGAGCAGTTCTTC; CDR3 protein: CASQKYEQFF
D gene: NA; clone size: NA; J gene: TRBJ1-4; V gene: TRBV9; CDR3 DNA: TGTGCCAGCAGCGTAGGGTTCGGGACACCCTCTAAACTGTTTTTT; CDR3 protein: CASSVGFGTPSKLFF
D gene: TRBD1; clone size: few; J gene: TRBJ2-2; V gene: TRBV27; CDR3 DNA: TGTGCCAGCAGTCCTTACGCCGGGACAGCAAACACCGGGGAGCTGTTTTTT; CDR3 protein: CASSPYAGTANTGELFF
D gene: NA; clone size: NA; J gene: TRBJ1-5; V gene: TRBV28; CDR3 DNA: TGTGCCAGCAGCCTTACAGGGAACGGTCAGCCCCAGCATTTT; CDR3 protein: CASSLTGNGQPQHF
D gene: NA; clone size: NA; J gene: TRBJ2-7; V gene: TRBV5-1; CDR3 DNA: TGCGCCAGCGGGGTAGGCGATACCTACGAGCAGTACTTC; CDR3 protein: CASGVGDTYEQYF
D gene: TRBD2; clone size: NA; J gene: TRBJ2-3; V gene: TRBV11-3; CDR3 DNA: TGTGCCAGCAGCTCCAGACTAGCGGGAGAGCCAAGTACGCAGTATTTT; CDR3 protein: CASSSRLAGEPSTQYF
D gene: NA; clone size: NA; J gene: TRBJ1-2; V gene: TRBV6-5; CDR3 DNA: TGTGCCAGCCAGGACACGAACTATGGCTACACCTTC; CDR3 protein: CASQDTNYGYTF
D gene: NA; clone size: NA; J gene: TRBJ2-7; V gene: TRBV14; CDR3 DNA: TGTGCCAGCAGCTTAGATGCCCGGGACCGCCGAACGGGCTACGAGCAGTACTTC; CDR3 protein: CASSLDARDRRTGYEQYF
D gene: NA; clone size: few; J gene: TRBJ1-5; V gene: TRBV28; CDR3 DNA: TGTGCCAGCAGTTTCGAAATCCGCCAGCATTTT; CDR3 protein: CASSFEIRQHF
D gene: TRBD2; clone size: NA; J gene: TRBJ2-1; V gene: TRBV19; CDR3 DNA: TGTGCCAGCCGGGACTACCCGATTCACAATGAGCAGTTCTTC; CDR3 protein: CASRDYPIHNEQFF
D gene: TRBD1; clone size: once; J gene: TRBJ1-2; V gene: TRBV5-6; CDR3 DNA: TGTGCCAGCAGGGACGGGACAGGGGCTAACTATGGCTACACCTTC; CDR3 protein: CASRDGTGANYGYTF
D gene: TRBD2; clone size: NA; J gene: TRBJ2-5; V gene: TRBV7-2; CDR3 DNA: TGTGCCAGCAGCTTAAGGCGGGAGGCTGAGACCCAGTACTTC; CDR3 protein: CASSLRREAETQYF
D gene: NA; clone size: NA; J gene: TRBJ1-2; V gene: TRBV6-1; CDR3 DNA: TGTGCCAGCAGGGCGGGGGGCGAGGGGTTAGATGGCTACACCTTC; CDR3 protein: CASRAGGEGLDGYTF
D gene: NA; clone size: NA; J gene: TRBJ2-1; V gene: TRBV21-1; CDR3 DNA: TGTGCCAGCAGACTTCCCCGGGACAAGAAGGAGTTTGAGCAGTTCTTC; CDR3 protein: CASRLPRDKKEFEQFF
D gene: TRBD1; clone size: NA; J gene: TRBJ2-3; V gene: TRBV29-1; CDR3 DNA: TGCAGCGTTGGGGGGGGACAGGGAGGCATCACAGATACGCAGTATTTT; CDR3 protein: CSVGGGQGGITDTQYF
D gene: NA; clone size: NA; J gene: TRBJ2-2; V gene: TRBV10-2; CDR3 DNA: TGCGCCAGCAGTGAGTCAACCGACAGAAGCACCGGGGAGCTGTTTTTT; CDR3 protein: CASSESTDRSTGELFF